This T cell receptor (beta chain) was recorded in a study of a mutant IDH1 vaccine in newly diagnosed glioma. The overall study: Patients' prior therapy spanned radiotherapy, temozolomide, or both; most underwent both.

A remark on this clone: Its antigen is undetermined.

The time point here: week 5, during vaccination. All doses held 300 ug of mutant IDH1 20-mer peptide, with topical imiquimod. Generated by immunoSEQ multiplex PCR, the TCRdb table keeps only in-frame clones and is missing some. The table lists about 36,000 clones, roughly 76% of them singletons, with over 10% in the top ten. The germline V and J ends were trimmed by 3 bases and 6 bases, with 18 bases remaining between them. Germline V gene data show CDR1 as LNHDA and CDR2 as SQIVND (reference sequence). The CDR3 is 16 residues long. Findings and limits, study-wide: It seemed that pseudoprogression was not linked to changes in the top peripheral T cell clonotypes.

The V gene is TRBV19, the J gene TRBJ1-5, with D uncertain. The clonotype originates from a man between 45 and 60 years old with glioma. Specimen: PBMCs, collected from a glioma patient whose treatment included an IDH1 peptide vaccine. The CDR3 spells CASSMPPEGSGQPQHF. The CDR3 region has the DNA TGTGCCAGTAGTATGCCCCCGGAGGGTTCCGGTCAGCCCCAGCATTTT.